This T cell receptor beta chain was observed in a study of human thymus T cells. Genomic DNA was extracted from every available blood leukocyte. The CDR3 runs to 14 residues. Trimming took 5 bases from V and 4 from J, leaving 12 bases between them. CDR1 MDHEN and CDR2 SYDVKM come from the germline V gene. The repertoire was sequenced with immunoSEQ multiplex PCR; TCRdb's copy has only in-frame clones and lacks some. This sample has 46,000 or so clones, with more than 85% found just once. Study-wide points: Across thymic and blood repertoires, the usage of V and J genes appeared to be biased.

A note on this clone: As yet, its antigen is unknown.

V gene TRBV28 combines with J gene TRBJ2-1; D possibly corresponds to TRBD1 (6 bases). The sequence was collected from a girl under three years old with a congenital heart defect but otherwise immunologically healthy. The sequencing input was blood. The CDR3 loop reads CASSPGVGYNEQFF. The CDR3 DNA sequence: TGTGCCAGCAGTCCAGGGGTCGGTTACAATGAGCAGTTCTTC.